This T cell receptor beta chain was captured by sequencing in a study of blood T cells in healthy people across ages. Trimming at V came to 1 base and at J to 7 bases, leaving 24 bases not matched to a gene. Germline CDR1 and CDR2: DFQATT and SNEGSKA (reference sequence). CDR3 size: 22 residues. Through a sample-barcoded 5' primer and a J-beta primer mix, a second PCR was run for roughly 7 to 11 cycles. A single record per CDR3 protein comes from TCRdb applying MiXCR to the 5' RACE reads. This repertoire shows 1.6 million or so distinct CDR3 sequences, about 32% found once; its top ten account for about 10%.

The specimen was blood. This sequence joins TRBV20-1 and TRBJ2-1, with 14 bases aligning to TRBD2. The clonotype comes from a young woman in good health. The CDR3 loop reads CSARALIMGLAGDEKVSNEQFF. Here the CDR3 DNA reads TGCAGTGCTAGAGCCCTAATAATGGGACTAGCGGGAGATGAGAAAGTGAGTAATGAGCAGTTCTTC.